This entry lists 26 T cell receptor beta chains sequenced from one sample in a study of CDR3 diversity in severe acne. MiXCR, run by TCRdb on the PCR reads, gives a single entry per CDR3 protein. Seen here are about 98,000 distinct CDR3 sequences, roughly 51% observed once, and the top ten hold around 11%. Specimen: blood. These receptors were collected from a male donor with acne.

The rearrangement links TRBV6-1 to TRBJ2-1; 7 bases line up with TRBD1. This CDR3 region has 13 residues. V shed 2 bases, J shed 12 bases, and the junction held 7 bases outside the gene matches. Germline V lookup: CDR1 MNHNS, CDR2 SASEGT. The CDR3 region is CASSETERDRQFF. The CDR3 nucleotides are TGTGCCAGCAGTGAAACCGAACGGGACAGGCAGTTCTTC.

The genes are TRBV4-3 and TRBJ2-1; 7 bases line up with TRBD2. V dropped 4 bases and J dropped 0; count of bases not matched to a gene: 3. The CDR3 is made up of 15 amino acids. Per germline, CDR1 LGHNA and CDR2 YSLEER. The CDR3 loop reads CASSPLADSYNEQFF. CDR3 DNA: TGCGCCAGCAGCCCCCTAGCGGACTCCTACAATGAGCAGTTCTTC.

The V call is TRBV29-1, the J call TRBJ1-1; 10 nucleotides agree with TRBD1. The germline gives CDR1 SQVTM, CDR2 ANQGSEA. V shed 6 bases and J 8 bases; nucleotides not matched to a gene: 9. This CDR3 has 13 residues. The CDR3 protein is CSVRDRGSGEAFF. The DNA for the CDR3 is TGCAGCGTAAGGGACAGGGGCTCGGGGGAAGCTTTCTTT.

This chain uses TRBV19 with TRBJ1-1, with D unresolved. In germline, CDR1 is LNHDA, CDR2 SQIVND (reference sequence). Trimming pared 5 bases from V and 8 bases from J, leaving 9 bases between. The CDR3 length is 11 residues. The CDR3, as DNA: TGTGCCAGTAGTCTCCCAACGGAAGCTTTCTTT. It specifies CASSLPTEAFF.

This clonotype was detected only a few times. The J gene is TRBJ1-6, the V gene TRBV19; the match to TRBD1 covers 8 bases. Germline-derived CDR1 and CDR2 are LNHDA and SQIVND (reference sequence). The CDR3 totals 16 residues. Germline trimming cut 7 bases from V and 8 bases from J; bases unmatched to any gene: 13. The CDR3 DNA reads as TGTGCCAGTACCACCGGAGAGACAGGGGATCATTCACCCCTCCACTTT. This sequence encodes CASTTGETGDHSPLHF.

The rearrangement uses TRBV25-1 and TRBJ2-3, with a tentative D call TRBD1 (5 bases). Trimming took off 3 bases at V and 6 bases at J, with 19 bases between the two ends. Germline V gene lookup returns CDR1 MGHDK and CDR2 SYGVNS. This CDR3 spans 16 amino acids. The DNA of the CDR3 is TGTGCCAGCAGTGATATTCTAGTGGTAGGGGCGGATACGCAGTATTTT. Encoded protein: CASSDILVVGADTQYF.

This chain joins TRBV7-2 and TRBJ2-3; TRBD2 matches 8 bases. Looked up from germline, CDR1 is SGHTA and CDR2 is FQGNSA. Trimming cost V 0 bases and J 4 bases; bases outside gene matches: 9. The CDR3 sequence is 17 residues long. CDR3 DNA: TGTGCCAGCAGCTTAGCGACGGGAGGGACGGGCTCAGATACGCAGTATTTT. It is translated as CASSLATGGTGSDTQYF.

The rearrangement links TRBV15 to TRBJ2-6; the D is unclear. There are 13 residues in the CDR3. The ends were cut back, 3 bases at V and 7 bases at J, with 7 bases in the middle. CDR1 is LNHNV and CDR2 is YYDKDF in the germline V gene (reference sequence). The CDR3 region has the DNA TGTGCCACCAGCAGTCTTCCTGCCAACGTCCTGACTTTC. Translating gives CATSSLPANVLTF.

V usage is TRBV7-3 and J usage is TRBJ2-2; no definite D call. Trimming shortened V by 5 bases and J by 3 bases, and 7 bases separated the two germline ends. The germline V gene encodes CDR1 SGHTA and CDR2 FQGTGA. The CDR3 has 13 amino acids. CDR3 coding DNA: TGTGCCAGCAGCGTGGGGTACACCGGGGAGCTGTTTTTT. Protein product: CASSVGYTGELFF.

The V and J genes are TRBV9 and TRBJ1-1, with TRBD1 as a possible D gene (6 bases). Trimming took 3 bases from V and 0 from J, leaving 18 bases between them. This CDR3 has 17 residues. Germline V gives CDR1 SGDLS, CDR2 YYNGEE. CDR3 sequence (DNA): TGTGCCAGCAGCGCACCGAACAAACAGGGATTGAACACTGAAGCTTTCTTT. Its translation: CASSAPNKQGLNTEAFF.

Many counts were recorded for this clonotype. The DNA for the CDR3 is TGTGCCAGCAGTCCAGGTGAGGAGCAGTTCTTC. Protein product: CASSPGEEQFF. The chain is built from TRBV28 and TRBJ2-1; no reliable D call. Germline CDR1 is MDHEN and CDR2 is SYDVKM. The CDR3 is 11 residues long. The V end was cut by 5 bases, the J end by 10 bases, with 9 bases between.

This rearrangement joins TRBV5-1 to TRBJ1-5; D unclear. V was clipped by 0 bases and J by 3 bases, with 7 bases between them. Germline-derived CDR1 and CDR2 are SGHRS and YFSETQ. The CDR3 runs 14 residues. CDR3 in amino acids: CASSLGDNNQPQHF. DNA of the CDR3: TGCGCCAGCAGCTTGGGAGACAACAATCAGCCCCAGCATTTT.

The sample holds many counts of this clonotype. DNA of the CDR3: TGTGCCATCAGACCCCAAGGAAGTGAGCAGTTCTTC. Translating gives CAIRPQGSEQFF. The rearrangement links TRBV10-3 to TRBJ2-1; no definite D call. Germline-derived CDR1 and CDR2 are ENHRY and SYGVKD. This CDR3 comprises 12 residues. V shed 6 bases and J shed 9 bases, with 12 bases lying between them.

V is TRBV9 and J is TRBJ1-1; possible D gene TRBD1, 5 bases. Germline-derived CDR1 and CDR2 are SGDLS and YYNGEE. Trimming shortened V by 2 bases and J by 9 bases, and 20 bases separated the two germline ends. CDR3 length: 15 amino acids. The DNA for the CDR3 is TGTGCCAGCAGCGTCGAGGGGATTGGGGGGGAAAAAGCTTTCTTT. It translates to CASSVEGIGGEKAFF.

The CDR3 nucleotides read TGTGCCAGCAGTTACTCGCGGGACGGGAACACTGAAGCTTTCTTT. Protein sequence: CASSYSRDGNTEAFF. The chain carries TRBV5-4 and TRBJ1-1; D may be TRBD1 (5 bases). The V and J ends lost 5 bases and 1 base respectively, with 15 bases between them. The CDR3 length is 15 residues. Germline loops: CDR1 SGHNT, CDR2 YYREEE (reference sequence).

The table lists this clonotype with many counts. The CDR3 loop is CASSLGLVQLETQYF. CDR3 in DNA: TGTGCCAGCAGTTTAGGACTAGTTCAGTTGGAGACCCAGTACTTC. The chain employs TRBV12-3 or TRBV12-4 and TRBJ2-5, with D possibly TRBD2 on 6 matching bases. Trimming shortened V by 1 base and J by 5 bases, and 14 bases separated the two germline ends. The CDR3 contains 15 residues.

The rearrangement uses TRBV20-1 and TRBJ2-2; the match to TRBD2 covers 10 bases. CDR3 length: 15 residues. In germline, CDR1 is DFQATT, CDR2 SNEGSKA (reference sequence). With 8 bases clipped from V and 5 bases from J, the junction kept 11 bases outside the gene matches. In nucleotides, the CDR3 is TGCAGTCCCCGCGAGAGCGGGAGGGGTACCGGGGAGCTGTTTTTT. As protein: CSPRESGRGTGELFF.

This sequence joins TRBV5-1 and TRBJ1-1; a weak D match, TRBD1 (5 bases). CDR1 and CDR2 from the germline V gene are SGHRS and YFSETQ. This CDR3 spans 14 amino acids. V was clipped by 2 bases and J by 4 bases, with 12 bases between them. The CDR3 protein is CASSFPQGGTEAFF. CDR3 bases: TGCGCCAGCAGCTTTCCTCAGGGAGGCACTGAAGCTTTCTTT. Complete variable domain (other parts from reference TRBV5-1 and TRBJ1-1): KAGVTQTPRYLIKTRGQQVTLSCSPISGHRSVSWYQQTPGQGLQFLFEYFSETQRNKGNFPGRFSGRQFSNSRSEMNVSTLELGDSALYLCASSFPQGGTEAFFGQGTRLTVV.

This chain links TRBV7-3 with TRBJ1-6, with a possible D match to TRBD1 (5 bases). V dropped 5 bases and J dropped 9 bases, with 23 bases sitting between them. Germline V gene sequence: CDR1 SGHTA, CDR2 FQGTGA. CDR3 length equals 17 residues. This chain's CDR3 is CASSQDIGRAGGSPLHF. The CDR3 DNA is TGTGCCAGCAGCCAAGATATAGGCAGGGCAGGCGGTTCACCCCTCCACTTT.

CDR3 sequence: CASSQGTSGSSYEQYF. The CDR3 nucleotides read TGCGCCAGCAGCCAGGGGACTAGCGGGAGCTCCTACGAGCAGTACTTC. The V call is TRBV4-1, the J call TRBJ2-7; 14 bases line up with TRBD2. Germline V lookup: CDR1 MGHRA, CDR2 YSYEKL. The CDR3 contains 16 residues. V gave up 3 bases and J gave up 0 bases; unmatched junction bases: 1.

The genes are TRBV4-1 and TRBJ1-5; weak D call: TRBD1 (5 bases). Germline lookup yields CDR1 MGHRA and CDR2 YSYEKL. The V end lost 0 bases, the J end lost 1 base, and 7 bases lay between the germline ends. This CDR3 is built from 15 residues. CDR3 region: CASSQETVSNQPQHF. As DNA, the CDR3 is TGCGCCAGCAGCCAAGAGACAGTAAGCAATCAGCCCCAGCATTTT.

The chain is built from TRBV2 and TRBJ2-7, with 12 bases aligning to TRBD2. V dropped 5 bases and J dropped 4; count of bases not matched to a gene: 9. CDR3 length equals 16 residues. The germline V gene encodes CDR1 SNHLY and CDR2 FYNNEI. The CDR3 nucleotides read TGTGCCAGCAGTCCCCCTAGCGGGAGGGGCGTATACGAGCAGTACTTC. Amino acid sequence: CASSPPSGRGVYEQYF. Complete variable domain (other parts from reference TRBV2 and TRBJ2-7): EPEVTQTPSHQVTQMGQEVILRCVPISNHLYFYWYRQILGQKVEFLVSFYNNEISEKSEIFDDQFSVERPDGSNFTLKIRSTKLEDSAMYFCASSPPSGRGVYEQYFGPGTRLTVT.

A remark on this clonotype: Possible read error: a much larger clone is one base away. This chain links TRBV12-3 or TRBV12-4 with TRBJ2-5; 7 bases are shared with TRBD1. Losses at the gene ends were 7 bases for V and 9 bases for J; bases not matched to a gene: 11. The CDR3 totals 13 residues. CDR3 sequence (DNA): TGTGCCAGCACCCCGGGGACAGTTATGGCCCAGTACTTC. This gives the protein CASTPGTVMAQYF.

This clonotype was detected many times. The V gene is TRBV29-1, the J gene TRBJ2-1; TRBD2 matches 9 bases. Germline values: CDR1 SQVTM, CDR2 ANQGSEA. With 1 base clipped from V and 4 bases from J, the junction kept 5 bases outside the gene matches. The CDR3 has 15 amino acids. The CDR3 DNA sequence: TGCAGCGTTGAAGGTGGGACTAGCAGATACAATGAGCAGTTCTTC. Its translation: CSVEGGTSRYNEQFF.

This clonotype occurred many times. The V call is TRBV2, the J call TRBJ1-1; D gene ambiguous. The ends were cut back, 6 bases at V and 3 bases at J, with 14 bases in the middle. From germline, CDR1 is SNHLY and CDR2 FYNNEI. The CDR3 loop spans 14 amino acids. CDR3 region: CASSLGRKDTEAFF. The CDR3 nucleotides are TGTGCCAGCAGCCTCGGTCGTAAGGACACTGAAGCTTTCTTT.

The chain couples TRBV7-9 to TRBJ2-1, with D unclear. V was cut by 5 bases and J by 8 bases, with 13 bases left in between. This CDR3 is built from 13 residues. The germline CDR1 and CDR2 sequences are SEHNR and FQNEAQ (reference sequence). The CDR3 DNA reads TGTGCCAGCAGCACCGGAGTAGGAGATGAGCAGTTCTTC. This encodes CASSTGVGDEQFF.